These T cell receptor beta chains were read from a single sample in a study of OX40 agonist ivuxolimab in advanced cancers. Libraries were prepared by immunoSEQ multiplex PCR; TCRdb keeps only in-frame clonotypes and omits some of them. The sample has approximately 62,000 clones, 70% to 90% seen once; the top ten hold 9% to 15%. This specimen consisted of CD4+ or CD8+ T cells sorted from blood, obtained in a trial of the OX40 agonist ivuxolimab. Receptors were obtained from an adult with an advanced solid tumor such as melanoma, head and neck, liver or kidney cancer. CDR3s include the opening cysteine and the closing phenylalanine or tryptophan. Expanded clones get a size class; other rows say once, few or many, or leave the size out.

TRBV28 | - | CASSFKGSSYNEQFF
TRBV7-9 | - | CASSPAGTGVSFYGYTF
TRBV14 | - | CASSPLRYNEQFF
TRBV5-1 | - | CASSPGQSIYNEQFF
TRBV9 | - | CASSVGGGQADEQYF
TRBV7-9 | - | CASSLARGSAGNEQFF
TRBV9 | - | CASSLIPEIGYNEQFF
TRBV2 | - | CASSDFAGELFF
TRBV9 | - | CASSLMRRGGELFF
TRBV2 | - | CASSEALGGRLGNQPQHF
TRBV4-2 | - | CASSPSESGRGWAGELFF
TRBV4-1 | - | CASSHGPTGTSGSDEQFF
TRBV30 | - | CACIIGVNYGYTF
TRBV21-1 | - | CASNLYGYTF
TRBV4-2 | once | CASSQGQGFGTDTQYF